The entry that follows covers one T cell receptor beta chain sequence. PCR involved 60 Vbeta and 13 Jbeta primers. The table came from immunoSEQ multiplex PCR; TCRdb's copy has only in-frame clones and leaves some out. The sample yields 150,000 to 200,000 clones, 82% seen once. CDR3 length equals 15 residues. The V and J ends lost 6 bases and 0 bases respectively, with 12 bases between them. Germline assignment: CDR1 SGHTA and CDR2 FQGNSA. The data are from a study of cytomegalovirus exposure and HLA in healthy donors. The source is a man between 35 and 55 years old in good health and CMV-seronegative. The rearrangement links TRBV7-2 to TRBJ1-3; D perhaps matches TRBD1 (5 bases). The sample consisted of PBMCs. The CDR3 sequence is CASRPDSLSGNTIYF. The CDR3 DNA reads TGTGCCAGCAGACCCGACAGCCTCTCTGGAAACACCATATATTTT.